The 21 T cell receptor beta chains presented below share a single source sample, sequenced in a study of T cells in Graves' hyperthyroidism and ophthalmopathy. Amplification of TCR beta CDR3 regions was performed using RNA transcripts as template. In the first-round RT-PCR of the TCR CDR3, the HTBI primer set was used. In TCRdb, the multiplex PCR reads were re-called with MiXCR into one record per CDR3 protein. This table holds 360,000 or so distinct CDR3 sequences, approximately 18% found once. The sequencing input was blood. The receptors stem from a woman aged 40-49 years with Graves' ophthalmopathy.

The sample holds many counts of this clonotype. The chain is built from TRBV5-1 and TRBJ1-2, with D unclear. Germline CDR1 reads SGHRS; CDR2 reads YFSETQ. Trimming took 4 bases from V and 4 from J, leaving 17 bases between them. There are 15 residues in the CDR3. This CDR3 reads CASSDLGRGFYGYTF. CDR3 nucleotides: TGCGCCAGCAGCGACCTCGGGAGAGGATTCTATGGCTACACCTTC.

About this clonotype itself: This sequence may be a read error, since a much larger clone differs from it by one base. The chain employs TRBV28 and TRBJ1-2, with 7 bases that match TRBD1. V lost 5 bases to trimming and J lost 7 bases; unmatched junction nucleotides: 16. This CDR3 contains 16 residues. CDR1 is MDHEN and CDR2 is SYDVKM in the germline V gene. The CDR3 sequence is CASSPRTGTVSSGYTF. The CDR3 DNA follows: TGTGCCAGCAGTCCAAGGACCGGGACAGTGTCTAGTGGCTACACCTTC.

In its sample, this clonotype was seen once. V is TRBV6-1 and J is TRBJ2-5; no reliable D call. CDR1 and CDR2 from the germline V gene are MNHNS and SASEGT. V was shortened by 8 bases and J by 5 bases, with 15 bases between the two germline ends. The CDR3 totals 13 residues. CDR3 nucleotides: TGTGCCAGCGGTGGCAGGCGAGAGGAGACCCAGTACTTC. Amino acid sequence: CASGGRREETQYF.

This clonotype was counted ten times or more. The chain carries TRBV6-5 and TRBJ2-7, with D tentatively TRBD1 (5 bases). In germline, CDR1 is MNHEY, CDR2 SVGAGI. The V and J ends lost 4 bases and 2 bases respectively, with 15 bases between them. The CDR3 contains 15 residues. In DNA, the CDR3 is TGTGCCAGCAGTTTATCTCCCGACAGCCCCTACGAGCAGTACTTC. Protein: CASSLSPDSPYEQYF.

This clonotype has a count of ten or more. The chain uses TRBV30 and TRBJ1-1, with D possibly being TRBD1 (6 bases). Deletions cut 5 bases from V and 2 bases from J, with 9 bases between. Germline assignment: CDR1 GTSNPN and CDR2 SVGIG (reference sequence). The CDR3 contains 12 residues. The CDR3 DNA is TGTGCCTGGGGGGACACCAACACTGAAGCTTTCTTT. Translation gives CAWGDTNTEAFF.

This clonotype was observed once. This chain joins TRBV7-8 and TRBJ2-5; D unclear. Germline V gene data show CDR1 as SGHVS and CDR2 as FQNEAQ. This CDR3 is built from 15 residues. Between the trimmed V and J ends, which lost 2 bases and 5 bases, there was a span of 15 bases. CDR3 loop: CASSLRGTGPETQYF. Written as DNA, the CDR3 is TGTGCCAGCAGCTTACGAGGTACGGGTCCGGAGACCCAGTACTTC.

Many counts were recorded for this clonotype. The chain joins TRBV28 to TRBJ2-5, with D hard to call. The CDR3 sequence is 13 residues long. Germline V CDR1 and CDR2: MDHEN, SYDVKM. Trimming left V 5 bases short and J 2 bases short, with 9 bases between. The CDR3 loop reads CASSEVGQETQYF. The DNA of the CDR3 is TGTGCCAGCAGTGAAGTCGGGCAAGAGACCCAGTACTTC.

This clonotype was counted ten times or more. The CDR3 loop is CSARDQGRSTDTQYF. CDR3 DNA sequence: TGCAGTGCTAGAGATCAGGGGAGGAGTACAGATACGCAGTATTTT. The gene calls are TRBV20-1 and TRBJ2-3, with D possibly being TRBD1 or TRBD2 (6 bases each). The CDR3 totals 15 residues. Germline V gives CDR1 DFQATT, CDR2 SNEGSKA (reference sequence). Trimming stripped 0 bases from V and 3 bases from J, with 13 bases between.

This clonotype was seen at least ten times. V is TRBV4-1 and J is TRBJ2-4; D might be TRBD1 (5 bases). V lost 1 base and J 0 bases, leaving 10 bases between the germline ends. CDR1 is MGHRA and CDR2 is YSYEKL in the germline V gene. The length of the CDR3 is 16 residues. The CDR3 DNA is TGCGCCAGCAGCCAAGTCGACAGCCTAGCCAAAAACATTCAGTACTTC. It is translated as CASSQVDSLAKNIQYF.

This clonotype was counted many times. The V and J genes are TRBV19 and TRBJ2-7; the D gene is possibly TRBD1 (5 bases). Germline lookup yields CDR1 LNHDA and CDR2 SQIVND (reference sequence). This CDR3 region has 15 residues. V was clipped by 6 bases and J by 3 bases, with 18 bases between them. The CDR3 DNA reads as TGTGCCAGTAGCTTAACAGGTTACCGTGACTACGAGCAGTACTTC. Translating gives CASSLTGYRDYEQYF.

The chain has TRBV5-1 and TRBJ2-4; the match to TRBD1 covers 7 bases. CDR3 length: 13 amino acids. The germline CDR1 and CDR2 sequences are SGHRS and YFSETQ. Germline trimming cut 5 bases from V and 5 bases from J; bases unmatched to any gene: 4. The CDR3 DNA is TGCGCCAGCAGTTCCGGGACAGAAAACATTCAGTACTTC. It codes for CASSSGTENIQYF.

This clonotype was seen many times. The rearrangement links TRBV19 to TRBJ1-6; D is ambiguous. CDR1 and CDR2 (germline): LNHDA, SQIVND (reference sequence). The CDR3 is made up of 15 amino acids. V was clipped by 5 bases and J by 4 bases, with 12 bases between them. In nucleotides, the CDR3 is TGTGCCAGTAGTGGAATCCGGGGTTATAATTCACCCCTCCACTTT. Translated: CASSGIRGYNSPLHF.

Many counts were recorded for this clonotype. The chain links TRBV15 to TRBJ2-5; the match to TRBD1 covers 7 bases. With V trimmed by 2 bases and J by 5 bases, 8 bases remained unmatched. CDR3 length: 15 amino acids. The germline V gene has CDR1 LNHNV and CDR2 YYDKDF (reference sequence). The CDR3 nucleotides read TGTGCCACCAGCAGAAGCCGGACAGGTCCCGAGACCCAGTACTTC. As protein: CATSRSRTGPETQYF.

The chain recombines TRBV11-2 with TRBJ2-7, with 9 bases matching TRBD2. The CDR3 contains 17 residues. V trimming: 1 base; J trimming: 7 bases; junction bases outside the gene matches: 14. The germline gives CDR1 SGHAT, CDR2 FQNNGV. CDR3 sequence: CASSLVPTSGALGEQYF. CDR3 in DNA: TGTGCCAGCAGCTTAGTCCCGACTAGCGGTGCTCTCGGGGAGCAGTACTTC.

In this sample, this clonotype turned up many times. The rearrangement joins TRBV28 to TRBJ1-5, with a weak D call TRBD1 (5 bases). The V end was cut by 2 bases, the J end by 5 bases, with 19 bases between. Germline V gene sequence: CDR1 MDHEN, CDR2 SYDVKM. The CDR3 length is 17 residues. The CDR3 region has the DNA TGTGCCAGCAGTTTAGGTGAGGGGACGGGTGGTCATCAGCCCCAGCATTTT. Its translation: CASSLGEGTGGHQPQHF.

The sample holds many counts of this clonotype. The chain employs TRBV11-2 and TRBJ1-1; tentatively, D is TRBD1 (6 bases). Trimming stripped 0 bases from V and 8 bases from J, with 10 bases between. Germline CDR1 and CDR2: SGHAT and FQNNGV. The CDR3 has 13 residues. The CDR3 is CASSLESGVEAFF. DNA of the CDR3: TGTGCCAGCAGCTTAGAGTCAGGGGTAGAAGCTTTCTTT.

This clonotype was seen many times. In DNA, the CDR3 is TGTGCCAGCAGCTTTCCACAGGGGGCAATCCAAGAGACCCAGTACTTC. Translating gives CASSFPQGAIQETQYF. V usage is TRBV7-8 and J usage is TRBJ2-5, with 9 bases identical to TRBD1. After removal of 3 bases from V and 1 base from J, the junction contained 6 bases not matched to a gene. This CDR3 contains 16 residues. From germline, CDR1 is SGHVS and CDR2 FQNEAQ.

This clonotype has only a few counts. V and J are TRBV11-2 and TRBJ1-1; D is unclear. V was shortened by 5 bases and J by 4 bases, with 20 bases between the two germline ends. The CDR3 consists of 16 residues. Germline-derived CDR1 and CDR2 are SGHAT and FQNNGV. CDR3 region: CASSARFGPQTTEAFF. The CDR3 DNA reads TGTGCCAGCAGCGCTCGATTTGGTCCGCAGACCACTGAAGCTTTCTTT.

The chain links TRBV6-1 to TRBJ1-5; 9 nucleotides line up with TRBD1. Germline V gene sequence: CDR1 MNHNS, CDR2 SASEGT. This CDR3 has 14 residues. After removal of 8 bases from V and 5 bases from J, the junction contained 7 bases not matched to a gene. The CDR3 DNA reads as TGTGCCAGCGGTGTACAGGGGGCCTATCAGCCCCAGCATTTT. It is translated as CASGVQGAYQPQHF.

This clonotype was counted many times. This chain links TRBV7-3 with TRBJ2-5, with D unresolved. The V end lost 3 bases, the J end lost 5 bases, and 10 bases lay between the germline ends. CDR1 is SGHTA, CDR2 FQGTGA, per germline. This CDR3 comprises 13 residues. The CDR3 DNA sequence: TGTGCCAGCAGCTTCACAAGCTGGGAGACCCAGTACTTC. Translation gives CASSFTSWETQYF. The full variable domain, its missing parts supplied by reference TRBV7-3 and TRBJ2-5, is GAGVSQTPSNKVTEKGKYVELRCDPISGHTALYWYRQSLGQGPEFLIYFQGTGAADDSGLPNDRFFAVRPEGSVSTLKIQRTERGDSAVYLCASSFTSWETQYFGPGTRLLVL.

This clonotype was seen ten or more times. This chain uses TRBV20-1 with TRBJ2-1; D perhaps matches TRBD2 (5 bases). Looked up from germline, CDR1 is DFQATT and CDR2 is SNEGSKA (reference sequence). V shed 1 base and J shed 0 bases, with 13 bases lying between them. The CDR3 has 16 residues. In DNA form, the CDR3 reads TGCAGTGCTAGAGCCTTAGCGCCGAGCTCCTACAATGAGCAGTTCTTC. Translating it yields CSARALAPSSYNEQFF.